Each of the 9 T cell receptor beta chains below was sequenced from the same sample in a study of PD-1 blockade in classical Hodgkin lymphoma. Clones were sequenced by immunoSEQ multiplex PCR, and TCRdb holds only the in-frame ones, with some missing. The table records under 95,000 clones, around 90% of them present only once. Every patient experienced relapse after autologous stem cell transplantation, and brentuximab vedotin exposure varied. Sequencing was performed on peripheral blood mononuclear cells (PBMCs), taken before the second cycle of nivolumab. These receptors all come from a human donor with classical Hodgkin lymphoma.

The chain joins TRBV27 to TRBJ2-7; 10 bases align to TRBD2. Trimming took 1 base from V and 4 from J; bases not matched to a gene: 4. Germline loops: CDR1 MNHEY, CDR2 SMNVEV (reference sequence). The CDR3 totals 15 residues. The CDR3: CASSLFLAGVYEQYF. The DNA for the CDR3 is TGTGCCAGCAGTTTATTCCTAGCGGGAGTATACGAGCAGTACTTC.

V and J are TRBV9 and TRBJ2-1, with 13 bases lining up with TRBD2. With 4 bases clipped from V and 5 bases from J, the junction kept 6 bases outside the gene matches. CDR1 and CDR2 (germline): SGDLS, YYNGEE. The CDR3 contains 16 residues. CDR3 DNA sequence: TGTGCCAGCAGCTCCGGGGGACTAGCGGGGCACAATGAGCAGTTCTTC. It specifies CASSSGGLAGHNEQFF.

This rearrangement joins TRBV5-1 to TRBJ2-2; no definite D call. CDR3 size: 12 residues. Germline-derived CDR1 and CDR2 are SGHRS and YFSETQ. Trimming shortened V by 7 bases and J by 6 bases, and 10 bases separated the two germline ends. For the CDR3, the DNA is TGCGCCAGCTTGACCGAGGCCGGGGAGCTGTTTTTT. It encodes CASLTEAGELFF.

The rearrangement uses TRBV6-6 and TRBJ2-2; D is uncertain. The CDR3 totals 14 residues. Germline V CDR1 and CDR2: MNHNY, SVGAGI (reference sequence). V shed 6 bases and J shed 3 bases, with 11 bases lying between them. CDR3 sequence: CASSQATDTGELFF. The CDR3 DNA reads as TGTGCCAGCAGCCAGGCGACGGACACCGGGGAGCTGTTTTTT.

The rearrangement links TRBV27 to TRBJ2-5, with 9 bases lining up with TRBD1. Trimming cost V 4 bases and J 5 bases; bases outside gene matches: 5. The CDR3 runs 14 residues. Germline V gene sequence: CDR1 MNHEY, CDR2 SMNVEV (reference sequence). The CDR3 DNA follows: TGTGCCAGCAGTTCGACAGGGGGTGAGGAGACCCAGTACTTC. As protein: CASSSTGGEETQYF.

The chain recombines TRBV5-6 with TRBJ1-2; unclear D gene. The ends were cut back, 0 bases at V and 1 base at J, with 7 bases in the middle. The CDR3 spans 14 residues. The germline V gene encodes CDR1 SGHDT and CDR2 YYEEEE. For the CDR3, the DNA is TGTGCCAGCAGCTTGGGTCCTAATAACTATGGCTACACCTTC. Its translation is CASSLGPNNYGYTF.

This chain links TRBV6-5 with TRBJ1-1, with unresolved D. The CDR3 consists of 14 residues. The V end lost 7 bases, the J end lost 4 bases, and 16 bases lay between the germline ends. The germline CDR1 and CDR2 sequences are MNHEY and SVGAGI. CDR3 amino acids: CASNRLTRATEAFF. CDR3 coding DNA: TGTGCCAGCAACCGGTTAACACGGGCCACTGAAGCTTTCTTT.

This clone showed up just once. The chain couples TRBV27 to TRBJ1-6; D not certain. The germline V gene encodes CDR1 MNHEY and CDR2 SMNVEV (reference sequence). The V and J ends lost 7 bases and 10 bases respectively, with 17 bases between them. The CDR3 length is 14 residues. The CDR3 region is CASTMTGVSSPLHF. DNA for the CDR3: TGTGCCAGCACCATGACCGGGGTGAGCTCACCCCTCCACTTT.

J is TRBJ1-2 and V is TRBV27; the match to TRBD1 covers 8 bases. J lost 6 bases, V lost 7 bases, and 19 bases had no gene match. CDR1 MNHEY and CDR2 SMNVEV come from the germline V gene (reference sequence). This CDR3 contains 17 residues. CDR3 nucleotide sequence: TGTGCCAGCATGTTCGTGGGGCAGGGGGCAGGTAGCCATGGCTACACCTTC. Amino acid sequence: CASMFVGQGAGSHGYTF.